Below, 17 T cell receptor beta chains from the same sample are listed, as sequenced in a study of T cell clusters in autoimmune cytopenias. Tens of thousands of genome equivalents of blood DNA were amplified for TRB. One tube held mixed TRB-A and TRB-B primer pools for touch-down PCR. Reprocessing the multiplex PCR reads, TCRdb reports a single entry for every CDR3 protein and omits DNA. The sample table sets out some 5,900 distinct CDR3 sequences. Sequencing was performed on peripheral blood. The receptor set was obtained from a human donor with an autoimmune cytopenia or autoimmune hepatitis (not recorded which).

V gene TRBV6-2 or TRBV6-3 combines with J gene TRBJ1-2; as DNA is missing, the TRBD1 call by TCRdb cannot be tested. Germline values: CDR1 MNHEY, CDR2 SVGEGT. The CDR3 has 14 residues. CDR3 loop: CASRLPGQGFGYTF.

This chain joins TRBV20-1 and TRBJ1-6; there is no DNA to check the TCRdb D call of TRBD1. Germline loops: CDR1 DFQATT, CDR2 SNEGSKA (reference sequence). CDR3 length: 15 residues. The CDR3 sequence is CSAPQLDRGKSPLHF.

The V and J genes are TRBV6-5 and TRBJ1-1; TCRdb outputs TRBD1, but without DNA this stays unchecked. The germline V gene encodes CDR1 MNHEY and CDR2 SVGAGI. The CDR3 is 18 residues long. The CDR3 here is CASRSDQNIWDANTEAFF.

This chain connects TRBV4-3 to TRBJ2-3. The CDR3 is 13 residues long. CDR1 LGHNA and CDR2 YSLEER come from the germline V gene. This chain's CDR3 is CASSQGNTDTQYF.

V gene TRBV6-1 combines with J gene TRBJ1-2; TCRdb calls TRBD1, which cannot be checked without DNA. Germline values: CDR1 MNHNS, CDR2 SASEGT. The CDR3 loop spans 14 amino acids. CDR3 region: CASQRTGFDYGYTF.

The chain carries TRBV24-1 and TRBJ2-2; TCRdb calls TRBD2, which cannot be checked without DNA. The germline V gene has CDR1 KGHDR and CDR2 SFDVKD. This CDR3 region has 20 residues. The CDR3 here is CATSDWTSGGPWVSTGELFF.

Measured by frequency, this clonotype is medium-sized. V gene TRBV6-5 combines with J gene TRBJ2-1; TCRdb's D call, TRBD1, is unchecked because there is no DNA. CDR3 length: 16 residues. The germline V gene has CDR1 MNHEY and CDR2 SVGAGI. CDR3 in amino acids: CATLKGVGASYNEQFF.

The V and J genes are TRBV6-6 and TRBJ2-4; TCRdb picks TRBD2, but there is no DNA to check that call. Germline values: CDR1 MNHNY, CDR2 SVGAGI (reference sequence). CDR3 length: 15 residues. The CDR3 here is CASSSGGTAKNIQYF.

By frequency, this clonotype registers medium-sized. The chain is built from TRBV19 and TRBJ2-3; TCRdb's D call of TRBD1 is untestable without DNA. Germline lookup yields CDR1 LNHDA and CDR2 SQIVND (reference sequence). The CDR3 extends over 12 amino acids. Here the CDR3 reads CASSQGWDTQYF.

This clonotype is classed as medium-sized by frequency. The chain couples TRBV12-3 or TRBV12-4 to TRBJ2-7. CDR3 size: 13 residues. The CDR3 loop reads CASSLATDYEQYF.

This clonotype registers medium-sized (0.01 to 0.1%) by frequency. The chain links TRBV27 to TRBJ2-1. Germline V gene lookup returns CDR1 MNHEY and CDR2 SMNVEV (reference sequence). The CDR3 runs 14 residues. The CDR3 here is CASSLTGPYNEQFF.

The chain combines TRBV30 with TRBJ1-3; TCRdb selects TRBD1, and the lack of DNA leaves this call unchecked. This CDR3 has 13 residues. Per germline, CDR1 GTSNPN and CDR2 SVGIG (reference sequence). The CDR3 reads CAWSRDRGNTIYF.

V usage is TRBV12-3 or TRBV12-4 and J usage is TRBJ2-7; absent DNA, TCRdb's TRBD1 call cannot be checked. This CDR3 contains 15 residues. The CDR3 loop is CASRNRDRGTYEQYF.

This chain connects TRBV6-1 to TRBJ2-5; TCRdb names TRBD2, which stays unverified in the absence of DNA. Germline CDR1 MNHNS, CDR2 SASEGT. The CDR3 covers 16 residues. CDR3 sequence reads: CASSELAGGPQETQYF.

The rearrangement uses TRBV28 and TRBJ2-1; the D call from TCRdb, TRBD1, cannot be confirmed without DNA. The CDR3 has 16 residues. Germline lookup yields CDR1 MDHEN and CDR2 SYDVKM. CDR3 amino acids: CASSFLGQGARNEQFF.

This sequence joins TRBV12-3 or TRBV12-4 and TRBJ2-1; TCRdb designates TRBD2, a call that cannot be tested without DNA. This CDR3 contains 16 residues. CDR3 loop: CASRSRDLSSYNEQFF.

Its frequency marks this clonotype as medium-sized (0.01 to 0.1%). This chain connects TRBV19 to TRBJ1-4; TCRdb designates TRBD1, a call that cannot be tested without DNA. Germline-derived CDR1 and CDR2 are LNHDA and SQIVND (reference sequence). CDR3 length equals 15 residues. The CDR3 protein is CASSITVEGEEKLFF.